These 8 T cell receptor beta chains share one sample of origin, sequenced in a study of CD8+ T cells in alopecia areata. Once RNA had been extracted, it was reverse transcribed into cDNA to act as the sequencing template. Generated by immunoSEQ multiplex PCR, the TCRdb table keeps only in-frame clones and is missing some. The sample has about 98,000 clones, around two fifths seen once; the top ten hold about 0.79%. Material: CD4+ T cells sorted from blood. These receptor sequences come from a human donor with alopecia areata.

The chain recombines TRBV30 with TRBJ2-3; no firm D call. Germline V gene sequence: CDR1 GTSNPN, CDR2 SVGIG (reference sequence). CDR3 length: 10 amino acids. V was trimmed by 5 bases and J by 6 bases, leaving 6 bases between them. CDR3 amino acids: CAWEVDTQYF. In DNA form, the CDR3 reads TGTGCCTGGGAGGTGGATACGCAGTATTTT. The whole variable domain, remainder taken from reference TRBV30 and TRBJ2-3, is SQTIHQWPATLVQPVGSPLSLECTVEGTSNPNLYWYRQAAGRGLQLLFYSVGIGQISSEVPQNLSASRPQDRQFILSSKKLLLSDSGFYLCAWEVDTQYFGPGTRLTVL.

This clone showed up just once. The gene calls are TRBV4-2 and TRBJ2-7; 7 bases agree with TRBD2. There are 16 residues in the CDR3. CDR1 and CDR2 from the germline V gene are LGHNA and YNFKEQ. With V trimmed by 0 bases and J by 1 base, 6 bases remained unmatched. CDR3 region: CASSQEGRDWSYEQYF. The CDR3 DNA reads TGTGCCAGCAGCCAAGAGGGGAGGGACTGGTCCTACGAGCAGTACTTC.

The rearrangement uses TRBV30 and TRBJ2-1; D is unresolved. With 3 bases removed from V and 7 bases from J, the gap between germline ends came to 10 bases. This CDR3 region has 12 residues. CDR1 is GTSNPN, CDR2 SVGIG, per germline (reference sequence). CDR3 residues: CAWRRALNEQFF. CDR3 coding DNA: TGTGCCTGGAGAAGGGCTCTAAATGAGCAGTTCTTC.

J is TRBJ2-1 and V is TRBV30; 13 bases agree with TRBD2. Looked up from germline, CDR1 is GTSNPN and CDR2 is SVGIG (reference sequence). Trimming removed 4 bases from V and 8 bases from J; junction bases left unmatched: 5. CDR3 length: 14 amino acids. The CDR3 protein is CAWMGLAGTDEQFF. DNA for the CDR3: TGTGCCTGGATGGGACTAGCGGGAACGGATGAGCAGTTCTTC.

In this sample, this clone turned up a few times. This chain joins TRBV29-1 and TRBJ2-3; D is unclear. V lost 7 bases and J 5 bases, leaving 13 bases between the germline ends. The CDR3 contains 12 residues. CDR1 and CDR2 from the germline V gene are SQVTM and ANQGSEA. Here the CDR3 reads CSGLQTEDTQYF. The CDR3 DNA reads TGCAGCGGTCTCCAGACGGAAGATACGCAGTATTTT.

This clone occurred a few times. CDR3 sequence (DNA): TGTGCCAGCTCACCACGGGGGAGGGCCGAGTCAGATACGCAGTATTTT. Translating gives CASSPRGRAESDTQYF. The rearrangement joins TRBV18 to TRBJ2-3; TRBD2 matches at 7 bases. Germline CDR1 is KGHSH and CDR2 is LQKENI. Trimming at V came to 1 base and at J to 4 bases, leaving 8 bases not matched to a gene. This CDR3 region has 16 residues.

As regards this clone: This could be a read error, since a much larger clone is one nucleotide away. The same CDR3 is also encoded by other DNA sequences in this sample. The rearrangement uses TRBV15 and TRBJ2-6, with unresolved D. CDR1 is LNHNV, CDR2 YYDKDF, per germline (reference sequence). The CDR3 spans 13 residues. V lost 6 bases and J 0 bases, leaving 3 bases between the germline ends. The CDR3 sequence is CATRDSGANVLTF. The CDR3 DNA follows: TGTGCCACCAGAGACTCTGGGGCCAACGTCCTGACTTTC.

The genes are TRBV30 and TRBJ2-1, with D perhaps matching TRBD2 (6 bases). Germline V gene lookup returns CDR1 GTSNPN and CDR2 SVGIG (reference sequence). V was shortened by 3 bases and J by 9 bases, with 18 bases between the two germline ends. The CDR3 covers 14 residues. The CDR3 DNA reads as TGTGCCTGGAGCCTCCGGCGGGATACAAGTGAGCAGTTCTTC. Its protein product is CAWSLRRDTSEQFF.